The TCR beta chain under discussion was sequenced for a study of cytomegalovirus exposure and HLA in healthy donors. Germline values: CDR1 MDHEN, CDR2 SYDVKM. V dropped 3 bases and J dropped 3 bases, with 9 bases sitting between them. This CDR3 comprises 14 residues. This PCR relied on a set of 60 Vbeta primers and 13 Jbeta primers. Only in-frame clones appear in the TCRdb table, and some are missing; sequencing was by immunoSEQ multiplex PCR. Of around 99,000 clones in the sample, approximately 80% were seen once. The sequence came from a male donor in good health and CMV-seronegative. The chain employs TRBV28 and TRBJ2-1; TRBD2 is a possible D gene (6 bases). Sequencing input: PBMCs. The CDR3 spells CASSFGGNYNEQFF. Here the CDR3 DNA reads TGTGCCAGCAGTTTCGGCGGGAACTACAATGAGCAGTTCTTC.